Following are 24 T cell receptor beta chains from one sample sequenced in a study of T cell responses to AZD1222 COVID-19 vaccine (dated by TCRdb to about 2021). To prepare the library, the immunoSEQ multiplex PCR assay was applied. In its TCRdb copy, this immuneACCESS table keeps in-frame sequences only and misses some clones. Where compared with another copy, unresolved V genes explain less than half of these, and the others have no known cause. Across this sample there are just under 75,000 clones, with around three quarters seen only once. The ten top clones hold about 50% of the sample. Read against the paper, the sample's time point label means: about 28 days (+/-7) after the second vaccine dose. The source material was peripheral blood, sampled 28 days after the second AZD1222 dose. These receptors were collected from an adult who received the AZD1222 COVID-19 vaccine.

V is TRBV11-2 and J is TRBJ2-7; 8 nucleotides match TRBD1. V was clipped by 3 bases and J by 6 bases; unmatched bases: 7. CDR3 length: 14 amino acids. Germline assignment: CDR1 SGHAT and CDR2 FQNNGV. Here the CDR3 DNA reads TGTGCCAGCAGCTTTCTCGGACAGGGTTCCGAGCAGTACTTC. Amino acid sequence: CASSFLGQGSEQYF. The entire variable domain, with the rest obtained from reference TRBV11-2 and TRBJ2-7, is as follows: EAGVAQSPRYKIIEKRQSVAFWCNPISGHATLYWYQQILGQGPKLLIQFQNNGVVDDSQLPKDRFSAERLKGVDSTLKIQPAKLEDSAVYLCASSFLGQGSEQYFGPGTRLTVT.

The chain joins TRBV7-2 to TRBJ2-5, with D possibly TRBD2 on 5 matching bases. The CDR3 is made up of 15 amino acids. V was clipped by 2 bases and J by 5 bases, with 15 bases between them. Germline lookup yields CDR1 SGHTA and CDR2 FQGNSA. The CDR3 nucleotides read TGTGCCAGCAGCTTAACGGCAGGAGGTATGGAGACCCAGTACTTC. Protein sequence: CASSLTAGGMETQYF.

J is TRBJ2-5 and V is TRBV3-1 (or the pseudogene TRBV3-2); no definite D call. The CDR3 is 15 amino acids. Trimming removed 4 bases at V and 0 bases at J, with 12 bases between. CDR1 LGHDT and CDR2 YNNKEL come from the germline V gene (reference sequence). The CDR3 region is CASSPWVGNQETQYF. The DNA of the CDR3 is TGTGCCAGCAGCCCATGGGTGGGGAACCAAGAGACCCAGTACTTC.

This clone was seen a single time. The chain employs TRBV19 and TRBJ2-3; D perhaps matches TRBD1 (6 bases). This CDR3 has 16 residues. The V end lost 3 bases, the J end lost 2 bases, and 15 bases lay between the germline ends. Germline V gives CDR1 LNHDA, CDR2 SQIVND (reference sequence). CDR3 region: CASSMNMDSYTDTQYF. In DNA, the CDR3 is TGTGCCAGTAGTATGAATATGGACAGTTACACAGATACGCAGTATTTT.

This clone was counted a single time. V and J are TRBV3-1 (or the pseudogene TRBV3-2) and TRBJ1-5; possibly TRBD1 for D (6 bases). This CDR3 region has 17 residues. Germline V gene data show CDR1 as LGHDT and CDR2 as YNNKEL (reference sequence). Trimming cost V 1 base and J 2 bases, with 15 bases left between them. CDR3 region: CASSQGGAGAGNQPQHF. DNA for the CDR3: TGTGCCAGCAGCCAAGGAGGCGCGGGGGCAGGCAATCAGCCCCAGCATTTT.

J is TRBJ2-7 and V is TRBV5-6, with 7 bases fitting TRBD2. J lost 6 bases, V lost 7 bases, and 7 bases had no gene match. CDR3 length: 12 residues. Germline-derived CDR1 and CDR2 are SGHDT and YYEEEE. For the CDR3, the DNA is TGTGCCAGCGGGAGGGGATCTATCGAGCAGTACTTC. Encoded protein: CASGRGSIEQYF.

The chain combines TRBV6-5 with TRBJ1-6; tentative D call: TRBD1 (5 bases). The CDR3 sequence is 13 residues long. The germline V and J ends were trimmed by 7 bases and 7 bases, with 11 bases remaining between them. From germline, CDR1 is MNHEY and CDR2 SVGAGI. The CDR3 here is CASNRQGNSPLHF. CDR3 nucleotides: TGTGCCAGCAATCGGCAGGGAAATTCACCCCTCCACTTT.

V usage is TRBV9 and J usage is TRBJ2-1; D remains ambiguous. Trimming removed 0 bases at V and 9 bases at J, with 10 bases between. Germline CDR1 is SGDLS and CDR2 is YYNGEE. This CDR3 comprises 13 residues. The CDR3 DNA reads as TGTGCCAGCAGCGTAGATGTAGACGGTGAGCAGTTCTTC. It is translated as CASSVDVDGEQFF. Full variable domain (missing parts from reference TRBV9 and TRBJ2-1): DSGVTQTPKHLITATGQRVTLRCSPRSGDLSVYWYQQSLDQGLQFLIQYYNGEERAKGNILERFSAQQFPDLHSELNLSSLELGDSALYFCASSVDVDGEQFFGPGTRLTVL.

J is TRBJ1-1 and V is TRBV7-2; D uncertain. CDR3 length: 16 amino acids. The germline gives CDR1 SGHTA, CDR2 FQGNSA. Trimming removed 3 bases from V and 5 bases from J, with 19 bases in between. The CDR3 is CASSFGYHDSTTEAFF. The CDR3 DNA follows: TGTGCCAGCAGCTTTGGATATCACGATTCTACAACTGAAGCTTTCTTT.

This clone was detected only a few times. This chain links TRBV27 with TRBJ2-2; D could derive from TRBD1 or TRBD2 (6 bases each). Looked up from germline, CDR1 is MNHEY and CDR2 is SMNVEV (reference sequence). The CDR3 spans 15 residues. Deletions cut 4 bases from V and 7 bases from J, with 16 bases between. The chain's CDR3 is CASSSLGGRGGELFF. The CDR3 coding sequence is TGTGCCAGCAGTTCCCTGGGGGGCCGGGGCGGGGAGCTGTTTTTT.

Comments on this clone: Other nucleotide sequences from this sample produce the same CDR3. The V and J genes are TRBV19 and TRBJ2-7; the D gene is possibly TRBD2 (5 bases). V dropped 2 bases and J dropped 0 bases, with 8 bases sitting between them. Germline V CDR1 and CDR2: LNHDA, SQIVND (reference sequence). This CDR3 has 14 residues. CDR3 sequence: CASSITGSSYEQYF. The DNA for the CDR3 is TGTGCCAGTAGTATAACGGGGTCCTCCTACGAGCAGTACTTC. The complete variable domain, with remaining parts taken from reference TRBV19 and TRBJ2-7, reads DGGITQSPKYLFRKEGQNVTLSCEQNLNHDAMYWYRQDPGQGLRLIYYSQIVNDFQKGDIAEGYSVSREKKESFPLTVTSAQKNPTAFYLCASSITGSSYEQYFGPGTRLTVT.

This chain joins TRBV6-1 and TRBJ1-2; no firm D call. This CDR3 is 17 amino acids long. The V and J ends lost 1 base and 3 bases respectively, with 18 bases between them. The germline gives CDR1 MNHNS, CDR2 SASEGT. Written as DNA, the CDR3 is TGTGCCAGCAGTGAAGATTTCTCGGCCGCGGGTTACTATGGCTACACCTTC. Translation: CASSEDFSAAGYYGYTF.

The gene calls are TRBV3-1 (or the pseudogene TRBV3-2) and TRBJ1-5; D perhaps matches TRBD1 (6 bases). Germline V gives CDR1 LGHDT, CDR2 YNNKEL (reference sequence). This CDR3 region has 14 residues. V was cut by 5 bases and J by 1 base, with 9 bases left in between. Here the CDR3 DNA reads TGTGCCAGCAGCGGGGGCACAAGCAATCAGCCCCAGCATTTT. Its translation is CASSGGTSNQPQHF.

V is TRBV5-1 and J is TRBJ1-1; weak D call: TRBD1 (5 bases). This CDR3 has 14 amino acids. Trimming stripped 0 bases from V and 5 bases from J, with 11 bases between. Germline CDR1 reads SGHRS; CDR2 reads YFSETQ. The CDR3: CASSLVGTETEAFF. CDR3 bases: TGCGCCAGCAGCTTGGTCGGGACGGAAACTGAAGCTTTCTTT.

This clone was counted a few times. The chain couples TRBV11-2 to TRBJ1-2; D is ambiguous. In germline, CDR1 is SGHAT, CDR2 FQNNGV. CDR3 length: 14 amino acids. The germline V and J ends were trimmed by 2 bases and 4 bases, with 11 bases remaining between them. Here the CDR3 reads CASSLTPGSYGYTF. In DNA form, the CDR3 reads TGTGCCAGCAGCTTAACGCCGGGAAGCTATGGCTACACCTTC.

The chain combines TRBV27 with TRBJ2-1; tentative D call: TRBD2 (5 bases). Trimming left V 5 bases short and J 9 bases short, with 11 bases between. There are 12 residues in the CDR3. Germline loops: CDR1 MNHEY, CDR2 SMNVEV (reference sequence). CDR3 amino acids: CASSPLRGEQFF. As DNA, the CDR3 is TGTGCCAGCAGTCCCCTCCGGGGTGAGCAGTTCTTC.

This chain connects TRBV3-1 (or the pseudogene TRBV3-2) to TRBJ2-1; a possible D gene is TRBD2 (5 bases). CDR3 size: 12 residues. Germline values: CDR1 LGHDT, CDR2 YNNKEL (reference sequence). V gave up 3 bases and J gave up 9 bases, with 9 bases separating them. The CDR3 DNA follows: TGTGCCAGCAGCCAGGTACTAGGTGAGCAGTTCTTC. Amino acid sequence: CASSQVLGEQFF.

DNA of the CDR3: TGCAGCGTTGACCTTAATGAAAAACTGTTTTTT. Protein product: CSVDLNEKLFF. The J gene is TRBJ1-4, the V gene TRBV29-1; D call uncertain. V gave up 3 bases and J gave up 4 bases, with 3 bases separating them. CDR3 size: 11 residues. Per germline, CDR1 SQVTM and CDR2 ANQGSEA.

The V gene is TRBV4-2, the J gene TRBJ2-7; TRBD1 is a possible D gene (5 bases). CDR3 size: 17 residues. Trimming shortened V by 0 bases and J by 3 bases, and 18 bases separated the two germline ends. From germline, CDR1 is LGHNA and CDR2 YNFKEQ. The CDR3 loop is CASSQDKTEIPNYEQYF. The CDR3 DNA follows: TGTGCCAGCAGCCAAGATAAGACAGAGATTCCCAACTACGAGCAGTACTTC.

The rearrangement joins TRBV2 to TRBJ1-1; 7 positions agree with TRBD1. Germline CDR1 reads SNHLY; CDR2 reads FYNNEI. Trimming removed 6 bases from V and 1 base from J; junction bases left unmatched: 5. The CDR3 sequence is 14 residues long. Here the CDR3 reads CASSKDRPNTEAFF. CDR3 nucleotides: TGTGCCAGCAGCAAGGACAGGCCGAACACTGAAGCTTTCTTT.

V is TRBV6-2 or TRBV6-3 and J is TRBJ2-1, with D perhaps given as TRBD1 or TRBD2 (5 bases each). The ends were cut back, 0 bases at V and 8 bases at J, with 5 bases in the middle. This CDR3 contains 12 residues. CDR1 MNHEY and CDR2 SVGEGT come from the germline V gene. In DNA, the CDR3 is TGTGCCAGCAGTTACTCGGGGGATGAGCAGTTCTTC. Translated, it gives CASSYSGDEQFF.

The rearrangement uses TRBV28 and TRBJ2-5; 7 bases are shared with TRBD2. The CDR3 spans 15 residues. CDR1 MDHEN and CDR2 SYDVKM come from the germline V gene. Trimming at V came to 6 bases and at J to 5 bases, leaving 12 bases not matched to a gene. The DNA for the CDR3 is TGTGCCAGCAGCGAACACGCTAGCGGCAAGGAGACCCAGTACTTC. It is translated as CASSEHASGKETQYF.

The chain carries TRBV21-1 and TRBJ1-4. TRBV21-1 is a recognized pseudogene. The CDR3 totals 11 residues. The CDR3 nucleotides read TGTGCCAGCAGCAAAGCGTCGAGGTTGTTTTTT. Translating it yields CASSKASRLFF.

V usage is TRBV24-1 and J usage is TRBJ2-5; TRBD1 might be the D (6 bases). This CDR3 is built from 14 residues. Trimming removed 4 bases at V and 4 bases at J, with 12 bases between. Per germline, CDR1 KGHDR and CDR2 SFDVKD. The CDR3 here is CATSDADRLETQYF. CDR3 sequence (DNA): TGTGCCACCAGTGACGCGGACAGATTAGAGACCCAGTACTTC.